This T cell receptor (beta chain) originates from a study of T cell changes during pregnancy in multiple sclerosis. V was clipped by 4 bases and J by 7 bases; unmatched bases: 9. Germline-derived CDR1 and CDR2 are MNHNS and SASEGT. This CDR3 spans 15 amino acids. Sequenced by immunoSEQ multiplex PCR; TCRdb stores in-frame clones only, minus some. The sample includes approximately 63,000 clones, 93% of them seen just once. The sample here was CD8+ T cells from peripheral blood mononuclear cells, taken in the third trimester of pregnancy. This rearrangement joins TRBV6-1 to TRBJ1-5, with TRBD1 matching over 8 bases. The sequence was collected from a female donor with multiple sclerosis, enrolled in a pregnancy study. The CDR3 spells CASSGTGTGGQPQHF. The CDR3 DNA is TGTGCCAGCAGTGGGACAGGGACGGGGGGCCAGCCCCAGCATTTT.